This T cell receptor (beta chain) came from a study of cytomegalovirus exposure and HLA in healthy donors. Regarding the study as a whole: Trimming of TCR beta V- and J-genes showed a link, identified in a later analysis, to a missense DCLRE1C variant.

The study ran its PCR with 60 Vbeta and 13 Jbeta primers. Only in-frame clones appear in the TCRdb table, and some are missing; sequencing was by immunoSEQ multiplex PCR. Of some 96,000 clones listed, 64% are singletons. As to this clone: Its cognate antigen is unknown.

J gave up 3 bases and V 5 bases, and 4 bases lay outside the gene matches. This CDR3 spans 14 amino acids. In germline, CDR1 is KGHSH, CDR2 LQKENI. The chain uses TRBV18 and TRBJ2-5; 9 nucleotides agree with TRBD2. This receptor was identified in a man aged 55 to 70 in good health and CMV-seronegative. The sample comprised PBMCs. DNA for the CDR3: TGTGCCAGCTCAAGACTAGCGGAGAAAGAGACCCAGTACTTC. Protein product: CASSRLAEKETQYF.